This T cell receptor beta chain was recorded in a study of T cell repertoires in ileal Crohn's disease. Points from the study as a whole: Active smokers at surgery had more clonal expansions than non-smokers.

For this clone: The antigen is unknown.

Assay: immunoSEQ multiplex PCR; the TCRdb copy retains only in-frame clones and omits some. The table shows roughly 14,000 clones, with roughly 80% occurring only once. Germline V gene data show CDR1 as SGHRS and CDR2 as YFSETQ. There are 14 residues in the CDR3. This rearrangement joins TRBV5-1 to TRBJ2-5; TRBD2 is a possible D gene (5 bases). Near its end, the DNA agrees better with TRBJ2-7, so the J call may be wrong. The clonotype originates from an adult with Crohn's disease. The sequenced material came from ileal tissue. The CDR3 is CASSLVGSDYEQYF. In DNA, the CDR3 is TGCGCCAGCAGCTTGGTGGGTAGCGACTACGAGCAGTACTTC.